One sample yielded the 21 T cell receptor beta chains listed below, sequenced in a study of blood T cell repertoires in COVID-19. Using immunoSEQ multiplex PCR, the repertoire was profiled, and TCRdb retains in-frame clones only, with some absent. Of around 330,000 clones listed, around 84% are singletons. The sequencing sample was made of PBMCs or T cells enriched from blood (not recorded which). The receptors here all came from a woman aged 30 to 39 who had been exposed to COVID-19.

The chain links TRBV4-1 to TRBJ2-7, with 9 bases fitting TRBD1. The CDR3 extends over 19 amino acids. Germline lookup yields CDR1 MGHRA and CDR2 YSYEKL. Trimming removed 3 bases from V and 2 bases from J; junction bases left unmatched: 17. The DNA of the CDR3 is TGCGCCAGCAGCCACCATGGGGGGACAGGGTCTTCCCTCCCCTACGAGCAGTACTTC. The encoded protein is CASSHHGGTGSSLPYEQYF.

The V call is TRBV4-2, the J call TRBJ2-2; D is unresolved. The ends were cut back, 6 bases at V and 3 bases at J, with 11 bases in the middle. The CDR3 consists of 14 residues. CDR1 is LGHNA and CDR2 is YNFKEQ in the germline V gene. CDR3 sequence (DNA): TGTGCCAGCAGGTCAGACACTTACACCGGGGAGCTGTTTTTT. This sequence encodes CASRSDTYTGELFF.

This clone occurred once. The rearrangement joins TRBV28 to TRBJ2-1; 11 bases are shared with TRBD2. There are 17 residues in the CDR3. The ends lost 3 bases at V and 8 bases at J; junction bases unmatched: 12. The germline V gene encodes CDR1 MDHEN and CDR2 SYDVKM. The CDR3 nucleotides read TGTGCCAGCAGTTTTCCTAGCGGGAGGTTCTCGGAGGATGAGCAGTTCTTC. This encodes CASSFPSGRFSEDEQFF.

In the case of this clone: In the same sample, other DNA sequences code for this CDR3. The chain has TRBV29-1 and TRBJ2-1; no reliable D call. The germline V gene encodes CDR1 SQVTM and CDR2 ANQGSEA. The CDR3 runs to 11 residues. Between the trimmed V and J ends, which lost 2 bases and 4 bases, there was a span of 3 bases. The CDR3 DNA sequence: TGCAGCGTTGAACTTTACAATGAGCAGTTCTTC. Encoded protein: CSVELYNEQFF.

The chain recombines TRBV5-1 with TRBJ1-2; 10 bases line up with TRBD1. J gave up 4 bases and V 4 bases, and 10 bases lay outside the gene matches. The germline V gene encodes CDR1 SGHRS and CDR2 YFSETQ. This CDR3 spans 16 amino acids. The CDR3 coding sequence is TGCGCCAGCAGCATAGGGACAGGGGCCAAGGTCTATGGCTACACCTTC. Protein product: CASSIGTGAKVYGYTF.

The chain couples TRBV11-2 to TRBJ2-1; D is undetermined. The germline V gene has CDR1 SGHAT and CDR2 FQNNGV. V lost 7 bases to trimming and J lost 6 bases, with 7 bases between them. CDR3 size: 11 residues. The CDR3 DNA reads TGTGCCAGCACCTCCGTCAATGAGCAGTTCTTC. It specifies CASTSVNEQFF.

The rearrangement uses TRBV7-2 and TRBJ2-7; D gene uncertain. Looked up from germline, CDR1 is SGHTA and CDR2 is FQGNSA. V was trimmed by 0 bases and J by 2 bases, leaving 5 bases between them. The CDR3 is 13 residues long. Here the CDR3 reads CASSLAHTYEQYF. The CDR3 coding sequence is TGTGCCAGCAGCTTAGCCCACACCTACGAGCAGTACTTC.

The V call is TRBV7-2, the J call TRBJ1-4; 7 bases line up with TRBD1. The V and J ends lost 5 bases and 7 bases, in that order; junction bases with no gene match: 10. Germline CDR1 is SGHTA and CDR2 is FQGNSA. The CDR3 has 15 amino acids. The CDR3 sequence is CASSARRGGGEKLFF. The DNA of the CDR3 is TGTGCCAGCAGCGCCCGCCGAGGGGGCGGTGAAAAACTGTTTTTT.

CDR3 sequence (DNA): TGTGCCATCAGTACTGACAATGAGCAGTTCTTC. Translating it yields CAISTDNEQFF. The chain carries TRBV10-3 and TRBJ2-1, with unresolved D. The CDR3 length is 11 residues. The V gene's germline CDR1 is ENHRY and CDR2 SYGVKD. Trimming shortened V by 5 bases and J by 5 bases, and 4 bases separated the two germline ends.

The CDR3 DNA reads as TGTGCCAGTACCCCGGGACAGGGGATCCCTGGGGCCAACGTCCTGACTTTC. Residues: CASTPGQGIPGANVLTF. V gene TRBV19 combines with J gene TRBJ2-6; 10 nucleotides align to TRBD1. The V and J ends lost 7 bases and 2 bases, in that order; junction bases with no gene match: 8. This CDR3 is built from 17 residues. Germline V gives CDR1 LNHDA, CDR2 SQIVND (reference sequence).

The V gene is TRBV10-3, the J gene TRBJ2-6; D may be TRBD1 (5 bases). V lost 0 bases and J lost 1, with 10 bases in between. The CDR3 length is 17 residues. Germline CDR1 ENHRY, CDR2 SYGVKD. CDR3 in amino acids: CAISESQGESGANVLTF. The DNA for the CDR3 is TGTGCCATCAGTGAGTCTCAGGGTGAATCTGGGGCCAACGTCCTGACTTTC.

The chain links TRBV27 to TRBJ1-5, with D perhaps TRBD1 (5 bases). Germline V gives CDR1 MNHEY, CDR2 SMNVEV (reference sequence). The CDR3 length is 14 residues. The V and J ends lost 7 bases and 0 bases respectively, with 10 bases between them. CDR3 sequence (DNA): TGTGCCAGCATAGGGGTGCTTAGCAATCAGCCCCAGCATTTT. This gives the protein CASIGVLSNQPQHF.

V usage is TRBV11-2 and J usage is TRBJ1-5; D not resolved. Trimming pared 4 bases from V and 4 bases from J, leaving 23 bases between. This CDR3 is built from 18 residues. Germline CDR1 SGHAT, CDR2 FQNNGV. CDR3 region: CASSSLRFREGGNQPQHF. The DNA for the CDR3 is TGTGCCAGCAGCTCACTACGATTCCGGGAGGGCGGAAATCAGCCCCAGCATTTT.

This sequence joins TRBV19 and TRBJ2-4; 8 nucleotides agree with TRBD2. The CDR3 has 15 amino acids. Germline V lookup: CDR1 LNHDA, CDR2 SQIVND (reference sequence). J was trimmed by 0 bases and V by 5 bases; bases with no gene match: 3. CDR3 nucleotide sequence: TGTGCCAGTAGTTTAAGCGGGGGAGCCAAAAACATTCAGTACTTC. Its translation: CASSLSGGAKNIQYF. Drawing the rest from reference TRBV19 and TRBJ2-4, the complete variable domain is DGGITQSPKYLFRKEGQNVTLSCEQNLNHDAMYWYRQDPGQGLRLIYYSQIVNDFQKGDIAEGYSVSREKKESFPLTVTSAQKNPTAFYLCASSLSGGAKNIQYFGAGTRLSVL.

The chain joins TRBV19 to TRBJ2-1; D gene ambiguous. The CDR3 totals 15 residues. Trimming left V 0 bases short and J 5 bases short, with 11 bases between. CDR1 is LNHDA, CDR2 SQIVND, per germline (reference sequence). CDR3: CASSIDLDQDNEQFF. Here the CDR3 DNA reads TGTGCCAGTAGTATAGATCTGGATCAGGACAATGAGCAGTTCTTC.

A single count supports this clone. V usage is TRBV4-3 and J usage is TRBJ1-3; TRBD1 matches at 9 bases. The CDR3 has 19 residues. Per germline, CDR1 LGHNA and CDR2 YSLEER. The ends lost 0 bases at V and 4 bases at J; junction bases unmatched: 13. This chain's CDR3 is CASSQEWGTGRSRGNTIYF. The CDR3 DNA reads as TGCGCCAGCAGCCAAGAATGGGGGACAGGGCGTTCAAGGGGAAACACCATATATTTT.

The chain couples TRBV4-1 to TRBJ1-2; the D gene is possibly TRBD1 (6 bases). This CDR3 contains 16 residues. From germline, CDR1 is MGHRA and CDR2 YSYEKL. The V gene lost 0 bases and the J gene lost 4 bases, with 15 bases spanning the gap. The CDR3 DNA sequence: TGCGCCAGCAGCCAAGAAGGCGGGGGGCGATCCTATGGCTACACCTTC. This codes for CASSQEGGGRSYGYTF.

The chain has TRBV29-1 and TRBJ1-3; 7 positions match TRBD1. The CDR3 is 15 amino acids. V dropped 5 bases and J dropped 4; count of bases not matched to a gene: 11. The germline V gene has CDR1 SQVTM and CDR2 ANQGSEA. CDR3 nucleotides: TGCAGCGTTTCAGGGGGGCCTGGTTCAGGAAACACCATATATTTT. Protein sequence: CSVSGGPGSGNTIYF.

V gene TRBV27 combines with J gene TRBJ1-5, with TRBD1 matching 9 bases. Germline trimming cut 6 bases from V and 11 bases from J; bases unmatched to any gene: 14. Germline CDR1 is MNHEY and CDR2 is SMNVEV (reference sequence). The CDR3 totals 15 residues. The CDR3 coding sequence is TGTGCCAGCAGCCTCCTTGGGGACAGGGATAGGTCCCAGCATTTT. The encoded protein is CASSLLGDRDRSQHF.

Comments on this clone: Other nucleotide sequences in the sample specify the same CDR3. The J gene is TRBJ1-2, the V gene TRBV5-1, with a weak D call TRBD1 (5 bases). Between the trimmed V and J ends, which lost 0 bases and 4 bases, there was a span of 10 bases. The length of the CDR3 is 14 residues. Per the germline V gene, CDR1 is SGHRS and CDR2 is YFSETQ. The CDR3 protein is CASSLGQGSYGYTF. CDR3 DNA sequence: TGCGCCAGCAGCTTGGGGCAGGGTTCCTATGGCTACACCTTC.

The chain is built from TRBV7-9 and TRBJ1-3, with D perhaps TRBD1 (6 bases). This CDR3 is built from 17 residues. Germline V CDR1 and CDR2: SEHNR, FQNEAQ (reference sequence). The V end lost 3 bases, the J end lost 0 bases, and 15 bases lay between the germline ends. CDR3 nucleotide sequence: TGTGCCAGCAGCTTCGGACAGTCTGGGAGCTCTGGAAACACCATATATTTT. Its translation: CASSFGQSGSSGNTIYF.